Reported below is one T cell receptor beta chain. Amplification of the TCR beta CDR3 regions used RNA transcripts (as template). HTBI primers primed a first-round RT-PCR, and a second-round multiplex PCR followed. MiXCR, applied by TCRdb to the multiplex PCR reads, yields one record per CDR3 protein. Here the sample spans around 470,000 distinct CDR3 sequences, approximately 15% being singletons. The data stem from a study of Graves' ophthalmopathy and Graves' hyperthyroidism. The sample comprised blood. The receptor comes from a woman in her 30s with Graves' ophthalmopathy.

The CDR3 loop is CASSRSTYEQYF. In DNA, the CDR3 is TGTGCCAGCAGCAGATCCACCTACGAGCAGTACTTC. This sequence joins TRBV13 and TRBJ2-7, with D unresolved. Trimming left V 5 bases short and J 2 bases short, with 7 bases between. Germline values: CDR1 PRHDT, CDR2 FYEKMQ (reference sequence). The CDR3 runs to 12 residues.